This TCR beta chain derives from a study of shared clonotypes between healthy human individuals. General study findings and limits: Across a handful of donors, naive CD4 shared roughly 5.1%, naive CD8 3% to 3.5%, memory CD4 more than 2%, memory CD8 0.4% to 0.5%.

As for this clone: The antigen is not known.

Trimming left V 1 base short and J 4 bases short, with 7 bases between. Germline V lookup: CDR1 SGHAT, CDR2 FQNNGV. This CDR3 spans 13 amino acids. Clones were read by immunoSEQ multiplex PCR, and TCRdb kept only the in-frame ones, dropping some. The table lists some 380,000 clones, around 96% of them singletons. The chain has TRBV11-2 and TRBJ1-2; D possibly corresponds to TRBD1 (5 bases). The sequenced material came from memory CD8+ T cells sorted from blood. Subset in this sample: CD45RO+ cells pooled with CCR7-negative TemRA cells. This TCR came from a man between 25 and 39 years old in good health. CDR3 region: CASSLGQSYGYTF. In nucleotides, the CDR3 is TGTGCCAGCAGCTTAGGACAGTCCTATGGCTACACCTTC.